This TCR beta chain comes out of a study of a mutant IDH1 vaccine in newly diagnosed glioma (dated by TCRdb to the early 2020s). With regard to the full study: Patients were given eight vaccinations, in weeks 1, 3, 5, 7, 11, 15, 19 and 23, which matched visits V03 through V10. Of the approximately 30 treated patients, around 62% were male and around 38% were female, and a mean age of 40.4 years was recorded. Peripheral blood was collected at six visits: V03 (baseline), V05, V07, V10, V12 and V13. Longitudinal TCRB deep sequencing was performed for fewer than 30 treated patients wherever samples were available for exploratory analyses. Vaccination was initiated 4-6 weeks after radiotherapy alone, or concurrently with temozolomide cycles in the chemotherapy-containing groups. Prior to enrollment, standard therapy consisting of radiotherapy alone, temozolomide alone, or radiochemotherapy with temozolomide had been administered to patients, with the combination being received by most patients. Overall study outcomes, separate from this receptor: The authors stated that sample limitations prevented analyses of patient blood samples from being reproduced. Changes in the top peripheral T cell clonotypes picked up by TCRB sequencing did not appear to be linked to pseudoprogression. Immune responses induced by the vaccine were seen in 90% to 95% of patients across multiple MHC alleles. PBMC samples for TCRB deep sequencing were selected based on availability.

Including the terminal cysteine and phenylalanine, the CDR3 comprises 15 residues. The retained sequence is limited to the CDR3, 45 bases, with the frame set at the first base. Trimmed from V: 3 bases; trimmed from J: 6 bases; junction bases lacking a gene match: 6. As encoded in the germline V gene, CDR1 is KGHSH while CDR2 is LQKENI. To prepare the library, the immunoSEQ multiplex PCR assay was applied. Rearranged TCR beta chain sequences were amplified using the hsTCRB Kit according to the manufacturer's protocol. Sequencing of TCRB libraries was carried out on an Illumina MiSeq. As for the original processing: The kit vendor's proprietary platform handled demultiplexing, trimming and gene mapping. The table comes from immuneACCESS by way of TCRdb, which keeps in-frame sequences with V and J called. Part of the clones is missing from these tables; in studies checked, under half for an unresolved V gene and the rest for unknown reasons. That table supplies the V and J calls and clone size; D and trimming were determined from the DNA. The sample table shows around 42,000 clones, and approximately 85% are seen once. Of the sample, approximately 1.5% is held by the ten largest clones.

Worth noting for this clone: No antigen is known for it. There are no base qualities to consult, and no much larger clone falls within one base.

The sample's time point label, in plain terms: week 5, during vaccination. Each vaccine dose was 300 ug of a 20-mer mutant IDH1 peptide in Montanide, given subcutaneously with topical imiquimod. Donors had newly diagnosed WHO grade 3 or 4 IDH1-mutant astrocytomas with loss of nuclear ATRX. The samples were drawn from NOA16, a multicentre, single-arm, open-label phase I trial in Germany that tested a mutant IDH1 peptide vaccine in humans for the first time. Genomic DNA for TCRB sequencing was isolated from EDTA blood with the DNeasy Blood and Tissue Kit. The rearrangement joined TRBV18 to TRBJ1-5, with 9 junctional bases fitting TRBD1. The clonotype was recovered from a man aged 35 to 55 with glioma. The input for sequencing was PBMCs, taken from a glioma patient whose treatment included an IDH1 peptide vaccine. The CDR3 sequence is CASSPYGQGSQPQHF. In nucleotides, the sequence is TGTGCCAGCTCACCTTATGGACAGGGGAGTCAGCCCCAGCATTTT.